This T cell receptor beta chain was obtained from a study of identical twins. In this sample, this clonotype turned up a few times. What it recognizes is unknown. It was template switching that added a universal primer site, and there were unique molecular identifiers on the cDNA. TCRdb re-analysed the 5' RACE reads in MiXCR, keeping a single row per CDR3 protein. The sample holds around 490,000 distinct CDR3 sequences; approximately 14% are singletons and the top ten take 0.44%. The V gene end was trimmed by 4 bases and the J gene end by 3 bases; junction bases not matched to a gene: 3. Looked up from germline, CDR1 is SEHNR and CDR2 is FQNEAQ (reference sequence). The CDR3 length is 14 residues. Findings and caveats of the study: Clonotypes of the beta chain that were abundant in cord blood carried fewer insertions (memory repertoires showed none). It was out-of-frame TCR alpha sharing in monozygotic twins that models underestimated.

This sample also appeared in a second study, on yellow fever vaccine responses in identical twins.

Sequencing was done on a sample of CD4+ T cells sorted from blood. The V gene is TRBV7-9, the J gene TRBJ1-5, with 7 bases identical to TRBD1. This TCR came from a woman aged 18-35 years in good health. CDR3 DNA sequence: TGTGCCAGCAGCTCACAGGGGCACAATCAGCCCCAGCATTTT. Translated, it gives CASSSQGHNQPQHF.